Listed below are T cell receptor beta chains from one sample, sequenced in a study of cytomegalovirus exposure and HLA in healthy donors. Sequencing used immunoSEQ multiplex PCR; TCRdb keeps in-frame clones, though not all of them. This sample has some 270,000 clones; 65% to 90% occur once, and the top ten carry more than 0.8%. Sequenced sample: PBMCs. The receptors were gathered from a woman between 18 and 29 years old in good health and CMV-seronegative. The CDR3 runs from the conserved cysteine through the conserved F or W. D genes are given only for firm matches. A row's size may be missing; if present it is once, few, many or a size class.

TRBV19,TRBD1,-,TRBJ1-1,CASVDRVAEAFF,TGTGCCAGTGTTGACAGGGTAGCTGAAGCTTTCTTT
TRBV23-1,TRBD2,once,TRBJ2-7,CASRSYRTSGLPGPYEQYF,TGCGCCAGCAGATCTTACAGGACTAGCGGGCTCCCTGGGCCCTACGAGCAGTACTTC
TRBV2,-,few,TRBJ1-2,CASRDSLGYGYTF,TGTGCCAGCAGGGACAGTCTGGGCTATGGCTACACCTTC
TRBV7-9,TRBD1,-,TRBJ1-1,CASSQDRVAFF,TGTGCCAGCAGCCAAGACAGGGTGGCTTTCTTT
TRBV4-1,TRBD1,-,TRBJ1-1,CASSQEMRGLVAFF,TGCGCCAGCAGCCAAGAAATGAGGGGGCTGGTAGCTTTCTTT
TRBV5-1,TRBD1,-,TRBJ2-7,CASSEDRVYSYEQYF,TGCGCCAGCAGCGAGGACAGGGTTTACTCCTACGAGCAGTACTTC
TRBV7-3,TRBD1,-,TRBJ2-3,CASSRGTGGTDTQYF,TGTGCCAGCAGCCGCGGGACAGGGGGCACAGATACGCAGTATTTT
TRBV29-1,TRBD1,once,TRBJ1-1,CSVPGQENTEAFF,TGCAGCGTTCCAGGACAGGAGAACACTGAAGCTTTCTTT
TRBV28,TRBD1,-,TRBJ1-1,CASSLSRGSTEAFF,TGTGCCAGCAGTTTATCCAGGGGGAGCACTGAAGCTTTCTTT
TRBV9,TRBD1,-,TRBJ1-3,CASSVGQGASSGNTIYF,TGTGCCAGCAGCGTAGGACAGGGGGCGTCTTCTGGAAACACCATATATTTT
TRBV18,TRBD2,-,TRBJ2-1,CASSLIGLAGSNEQFF,TGTGCCAGCTCACTCATAGGACTAGCGGGATCTAATGAGCAGTTCTTC
TRBV7-2,-,-,TRBJ1-2,CASRSGGLNYGYTF,TGTGCCAGCAGAAGTGGAGGACTGAACTATGGCTACACCTTC